This T cell receptor (beta chain) was observed in a study of cytomegalovirus exposure and HLA in healthy donors. Study-level background: HLA-typed donors were the source of about 85 million unique TCRs, which an early data release held. Overall study results and limits: In a later analysis, DRB1 alleles had the most associated TCRs; HLA-C alleles the fewest. Clonal expansion was found to be greater in HLA-associated TCR beta chains than in equally common others in a later analysis. For TCR beta chains, V- and J-gene trimming was later linked to a missense DCLRE1C variant.

Of note for this clone: As yet, its antigen is unknown.

The PCR used 60 Vbeta and 13 Jbeta primers. Sequencing used immunoSEQ multiplex PCR; TCRdb keeps in-frame clones, though not all of them. The table has around 160,000 clones, approximately 85% seen once. This CDR3 has 18 amino acids. V was pared by 8 bases and J by 0 bases, with 16 bases of the junction left unmatched. Germline values: CDR1 SQVTM, CDR2 ANQGSEA. The specimen was PBMCs. This rearrangement joins TRBV29-1 to TRBJ1-6, with 7 bases that match TRBD1. This TCR was sampled from a man aged 18-30 years in good health and CMV-seropositive. CDR3 sequence (DNA): TGCAGCCCCCCAGGGGGTCGGATTATTAGCTCCTATAATTCACCCCTCCACTTT. This encodes CSPPGGRIISSYNSPLHF.